This T cell receptor (beta chain) was sequenced during a study of radiation and T cells in renal cell carcinoma. The CDR3 covers 16 residues. V gave up 0 bases and J gave up 0 bases, with 10 bases separating them. Germline V gene data show CDR1 as SGDLS and CDR2 as YYNGEE. As for time point: baseline pretreatment blood. Noted treatment: 15 Gy SBRT to primary tumor, nephrectomy 4 weeks later. Clones were sequenced by immunoSEQ multiplex PCR, and TCRdb holds only the in-frame ones, with some missing. The sample includes 100,000 to 150,000 clones, approximately 82% seen only once; the top ten take under 4%.

The sequence was obtained from a woman in her fifties or sixties with renal cell carcinoma. Sequenced material: blood, taken from a patient whose treatment included radiotherapy and nephrectomy. V is TRBV9 and J is TRBJ1-3; tentatively, D is TRBD1 (5 bases). In nucleotides, the CDR3 is TGTGCCAGCAGCGTAGATCCAGGGAGCTCTGGAAACACCATATATTTT. Protein product: CASSVDPGSSGNTIYF.